A single sample is the source of the 15 T cell receptor beta chains below, sequenced in a study of blood T cell repertoires in COVID-19. Sequencing used immunoSEQ multiplex PCR; TCRdb keeps in-frame clones, though not all of them. The table records about 87,000 clones, about 80% of them present only once. The specimen was peripheral blood. The receptor source for this set is a woman between 45 and 60 years old with acute or convalescent COVID-19.

V gene TRBV24-1 combines with J gene TRBJ1-4; a weak D match, TRBD1 (5 bases). This CDR3 comprises 18 residues. CDR1 and CDR2 from the germline V gene are KGHDR and SFDVKD. Trimming stripped 2 bases from V and 0 bases from J, with 15 bases between. The CDR3 DNA follows: TGTGCCACCAGTGATTCGCCGGAGGGGACTTCAACTAATGAAAAACTGTTTTTT. This codes for CATSDSPEGTSTNEKLFF.

The chain recombines TRBV28 with TRBJ1-5; D is ambiguous. The CDR3 covers 15 residues. The germline V gene has CDR1 MDHEN and CDR2 SYDVKM. The V and J ends lost 7 bases and 5 bases respectively, with 18 bases between them. CDR3 in amino acids: CASIIAGGKDQPQHF. CDR3 nucleotides: TGTGCCAGCATTATTGCAGGTGGAAAGGATCAGCCCCAGCATTTT.

The CDR3 DNA is TGCGCCAGCAAGGACACAGATAATTCACCCCTCCACTTT. This sequence encodes CASKDTDNSPLHF. The V gene is TRBV5-1, the J gene TRBJ1-6, with D maybe TRBD1 (5 bases). There are 13 residues in the CDR3. V lost 6 bases and J lost 5, with 9 bases in between. Germline loops: CDR1 SGHRS, CDR2 YFSETQ.

The rearrangement links TRBV4-3 to TRBJ1-2, with D perhaps matching TRBD1 (6 bases). V was shortened by 5 bases and J by 4 bases, with 23 bases between the two germline ends. Germline loops: CDR1 LGHNA, CDR2 YSLEER. There are 17 residues in the CDR3. The CDR3 is CASSSKVRGPSSYGYTF. The CDR3 nucleotides read TGCGCCAGCAGCTCAAAGGTCAGGGGACCCTCGTCCTATGGCTACACCTTC.

The CDR3 is CASSFPGQGLGGGYTF. The CDR3 DNA sequence: TGTGCCAGCAGCTTCCCGGGACAGGGGCTTGGTGGTGGCTACACCTTC. V and J are TRBV7-2 and TRBJ1-2, with 10 bases matching TRBD1. The CDR3 extends over 16 amino acids. Germline CDR1 is SGHTA and CDR2 is FQGNSA. V was clipped by 3 bases and J by 7 bases; unmatched bases: 11.

The chain uses TRBV6-1 and TRBJ2-7; possibly TRBD2 for D (5 bases). V lost 4 bases, J lost 1 base, and 23 bases lay in between. There are 18 residues in the CDR3. Germline V gives CDR1 MNHNS, CDR2 SASEGT. This CDR3 reads CASSVLWSGRRTSYEQYF. The CDR3 DNA reads TGTGCCAGCAGTGTTTTGTGGTCGGGAAGGCGAACTTCCTACGAGCAGTACTTC.

The chain is built from TRBV5-1 and TRBJ1-1, with a possible D match to TRBD1 (5 bases). Between the trimmed V and J ends, which lost 3 bases and 7 bases, there was a span of 10 bases. The CDR3 has 12 amino acids. Germline values: CDR1 SGHRS, CDR2 YFSETQ. The CDR3 protein is CASSWGGDEAFF. The CDR3, as DNA: TGCGCCAGCAGCTGGGGAGGGGATGAAGCTTTCTTT.

The V gene is TRBV6-5, the J gene TRBJ2-7; D unresolved. The germline V gene has CDR1 MNHEY and CDR2 SVGAGI. CDR3 length: 12 residues. The V end was cut by 10 bases, the J end by 3 bases, with 13 bases between. The CDR3 nucleotides are TGTGCCACTCTTGACGGGTACTACGAGCAGTACTTC. Amino acids: CATLDGYYEQYF.

The V call is TRBV10-1, the J call TRBJ1-4, with 8 bases identical to TRBD1. This CDR3 contains 13 residues. After removal of 10 bases from V and 6 bases from J, the junction contained 7 bases not matched to a gene. Germline assignment: CDR1 WNHNN and CDR2 SYGVQD (reference sequence). The CDR3 coding sequence is TGCGCCACCTCCGACAGGGGTGATGAAAAACTGTTTTTT. This encodes CATSDRGDEKLFF.

The CDR3 DNA reads as TGTGCCAGCAGTCCGCCGGGACAGGGGAATGCGTACTTC. Amino acid sequence: CASSPPGQGNAYF. The chain joins TRBV28 to TRBJ2-7, with TRBD1 matching 10 bases. The CDR3 has 13 amino acids. Germline CDR1 reads MDHEN; CDR2 reads SYDVKM. The V and J ends lost 5 bases and 12 bases, in that order; junction bases with no gene match: 10.

A remark on this clone: In the same sample, other DNA sequences code for this CDR3. The chain recombines TRBV18 with TRBJ1-2; D not certain. Germline CDR1 is KGHSH and CDR2 is LQKENI. The CDR3 length is 13 residues. V dropped 2 bases and J dropped 2 bases, with 6 bases sitting between them. CDR3 nucleotide sequence: TGTGCCAGCTCACCAGGGCAGAACTATGGCTACACCTTC. Protein product: CASSPGQNYGYTF.

The CDR3 region has the DNA TGCAGCCCAACATTGACAGGAAACACTGAAGCTTTCTTT. Translation: CSPTLTGNTEAFF. The chain combines TRBV29-1 with TRBJ1-1; TRBD1 is a possible D gene (6 bases). Looked up from germline, CDR1 is SQVTM and CDR2 is ANQGSEA. This CDR3 spans 13 amino acids. V was shortened by 8 bases and J by 2 bases, with 15 bases between the two germline ends.

This clone was recorded a few times. The rearrangement links TRBV6-6 to TRBJ2-3; 8 bases align to TRBD1. This CDR3 contains 13 residues. The V and J ends lost 5 bases and 6 bases, in that order; junction bases with no gene match: 4. Germline V gene lookup returns CDR1 MNHNY and CDR2 SVGAGI (reference sequence). CDR3 amino acids: CASSRTGRDTQYF. For the CDR3, the DNA is TGTGCCAGCAGTCGGACAGGGCGGGATACGCAGTATTTT.

This clone was found many times. This rearrangement joins TRBV9 to TRBJ2-7; 11 bases match TRBD2. In germline, CDR1 is SGDLS, CDR2 YYNGEE. CDR3 length: 15 amino acids. With 4 bases clipped from V and 3 bases from J, the junction kept 6 bases outside the gene matches. DNA of the CDR3: TGTGCCAGCAGCCCCTTGACTAGCGGGGTCTACGAGCAGTACTTC. Translated: CASSPLTSGVYEQYF.

This clone was detected many times. The CDR3 sequence is CAWRSGGGTEAFF. The CDR3 DNA reads TGTGCCTGGAGATCTGGGGGAGGGACTGAAGCTTTCTTT. The V gene is TRBV30, the J gene TRBJ1-1; perhaps TRBD1 as D (5 bases). Germline V gene data show CDR1 as GTSNPN and CDR2 as SVGIG (reference sequence). V dropped 3 bases and J dropped 5 bases, with 13 bases sitting between them. The CDR3 loop spans 13 amino acids.